This T cell receptor beta chain was identified in a study of read filtering for tumor transcriptome and immune sequencing. In the study overall: Whole-transcriptome libraries were prepared after DNase treatment.

General study points: Compared with RNA-seq, IR-seq gave much higher clonotype depth and reliability. The CD138-negative fraction was mixed bone marrow immune cells, not pure T cells.

This clonotype was counted at least ten times. Its matching antigen is unknown. V trimming: 6 bases; J trimming: 4 bases; junction bases outside the gene matches: 7. This CDR3 has 15 amino acids. From roughly 390 ng of RNA, a library with molecular barcoded alpha/delta and beta/gamma adaptors was made. Each CDR3 protein is one row after TCRdb ran MiXCR on the reads. This sample has about 58,000 distinct CDR3 sequences; over 9% occur once, and the top ten carry more than 15%. V gene TRBV12-3 or TRBV12-4 combines with J gene TRBJ2-3; TRBD2 aligns across 10 bases. The specimen sequenced was a population of CD138-negative cells sorted from bone marrow. The source is a donor at least 40 years old with multiple myeloma. CDR3 residues: CASRLLAGSADTQYF. The CDR3 nucleotides are TGTGCCAGCAGGCTACTAGCGGGGAGCGCAGATACGCAGTATTTT.